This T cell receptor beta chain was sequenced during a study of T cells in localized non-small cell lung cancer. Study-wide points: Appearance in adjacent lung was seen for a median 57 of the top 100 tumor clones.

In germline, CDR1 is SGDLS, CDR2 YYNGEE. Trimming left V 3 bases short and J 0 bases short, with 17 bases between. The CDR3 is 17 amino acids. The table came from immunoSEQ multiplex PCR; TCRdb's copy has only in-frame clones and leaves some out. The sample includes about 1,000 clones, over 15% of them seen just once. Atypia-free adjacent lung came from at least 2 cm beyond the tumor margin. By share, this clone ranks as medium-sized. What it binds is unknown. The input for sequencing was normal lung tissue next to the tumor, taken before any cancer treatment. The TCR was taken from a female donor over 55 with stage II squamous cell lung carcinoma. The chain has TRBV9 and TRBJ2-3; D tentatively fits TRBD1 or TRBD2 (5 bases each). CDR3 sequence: CASSANPGTASTDTQYF. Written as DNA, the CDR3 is TGTGCCAGCAGCGCCAACCCCGGGACGGCCAGCACAGATACGCAGTATTTT.